The source of this T cell receptor (beta chain) is a study of cytomegalovirus exposure and HLA in healthy donors. Study overall: A previous analysis identified about 110 million unique TCR beta sequences derived from roughly 180 million T cells. Out of around 360 genotyped donors, 81% belonged to the Caucasian-associated ancestry cluster.

Study outcomes and limitations: Most of the CMV-associated TCR beta chains (in a later analysis) appeared to be HLA-restricted.

Germline CDR1 and CDR2: ENHRY and SYGVKD. This CDR3 contains 15 residues. 60 Vbeta and 13 Jbeta primers were used in PCR. Profiling relied on immunoSEQ multiplex PCR, and the TCRdb table lists in-frame clones only, not all of them. Among under 150,000 clones listed, roughly 79% were seen once. Points on this clone: Its cognate antigen is unknown. At one end, the junction sequence differs from germline, possibly due to a read error.

This clonotype was obtained from a woman in her forties or fifties in good health and CMV-seronegative. The gene calls are TRBV10-3 and TRBJ1-5; maybe TRBD1 (5 bases). The sample consisted of PBMCs. CDR3 nucleotide sequence: TGTGCCATCAGAGGGACTGCCGATAGCAATCAGCCCCAGAATTTT. Amino acid sequence: CAIRGTADSNQPQNF.